A single sample is the source of the 30 T cell receptor beta chains below, sequenced in a study of a mutant IDH1 vaccine in newly diagnosed glioma. The time point is: week 35, safety follow-up. What each vaccine dose contained was 300 ug of mutant IDH1 20-mer peptide, accompanied by topical imiquimod. Antigens of these TCRs are unknown. Only in-frame clones appear in the TCRdb table, and some are missing; sequencing was by immunoSEQ multiplex PCR. The table includes approximately 60,000 clones, 74% detected once. This specimen was PBMCs, taken from a glioma patient whose treatment included an IDH1 peptide vaccine. These receptors originate from a man between 50 and 59 years old with glioma.

The CDR3 nucleotides read TGTGCCAGTAGTGCCCCCGGGGCCAAGGGCAATGAGCAGTTCTTC. Its translation is CASSAPGAKGNEQFF. The chain joins TRBV19 to TRBJ2-1; D tentatively fits TRBD1 or TRBD2 (5 bases each). The CDR3 has 15 residues. Germline CDR1 and CDR2: LNHDA and SQIVND (reference sequence). With 5 bases removed from V and 6 bases from J, the gap between germline ends came to 17 bases.

This clone is a singleton in its sample. The rearrangement uses TRBV5-6 and TRBJ2-2, with 8 bases lining up with TRBD2. V was clipped by 0 bases and J by 3 bases; unmatched bases: 4. The germline V gene encodes CDR1 SGHDT and CDR2 YYEEEE. This CDR3 is built from 16 residues. The CDR3 sequence: CASSLALAGYTGELFF. The CDR3 coding sequence is TGTGCCAGCAGCTTGGCCTTAGCGGGGTACACCGGGGAGCTGTTTTTT. The variable domain in full, completed from reference TRBV5-6 and TRBJ2-2, reads DAGVTQSPTHLIKTRGQQVTLRCSPKSGHDTVSWYQQALGQGPQFIFQYYEEEERQRGNFPDRFSGHQFPNYSSELNVNALLLGDSALYLCASSLALAGYTGELFFGEGSRLTVL.

This chain joins TRBV9 and TRBJ1-1; D call uncertain. CDR3 size: 13 residues. Germline CDR1 is SGDLS and CDR2 is YYNGEE. V was trimmed by 4 bases and J by 6 bases, leaving 13 bases between them. The CDR3 DNA reads TGTGCCAGCAGCCCTAGCGGACGGGCTGAAGCTTTCTTT. Residues: CASSPSGRAEAFF. The full variable domain, its missing parts supplied by reference TRBV9 and TRBJ1-1, is DSGVTQTPKHLITATGQRVTLRCSPRSGDLSVYWYQQSLDQGLQFLIQYYNGEERAKGNILERFSAQQFPDLHSELNLSSLELGDSALYFCASSPSGRAEAFFGQGTRLTVV.

This clone was detected a few times. The chain has TRBV30 and TRBJ1-1; possibly TRBD1 for D (5 bases). Trimming stripped 2 bases from V and 0 bases from J, with 16 bases between. The germline V gene has CDR1 GTSNPN and CDR2 SVGIG (reference sequence). This CDR3 has 16 residues. The CDR3 sequence: CAWSHWRGVMNTEAFF. The CDR3 nucleotides read TGTGCCTGGAGTCACTGGAGGGGAGTGATGAACACTGAAGCTTTCTTT.

V gene TRBV11-2 combines with J gene TRBJ2-5, with 10 bases fitting TRBD2. The CDR3 covers 15 residues. Losses at the gene ends were 3 bases for V and 1 base for J; bases not matched to a gene: 2. Germline-derived CDR1 and CDR2 are SGHAT and FQNNGV. Written as DNA, the CDR3 is TGTGCCAGCAGCTTCTGGACTAGCGGCCAAGAGACCCAGTACTTC. Residues: CASSFWTSGQETQYF.

This chain joins TRBV6-6 and TRBJ1-1; 7 bases map to TRBD1. The junction had 6 bases not matched to a gene; V was cut back by 0 bases and J by 8 bases. The CDR3 has 14 residues. Germline CDR1 is MNHNY and CDR2 is SVGAGI (reference sequence). CDR3 protein: CASSYSDRGREAFF. As DNA, the CDR3 is TGTGCCAGCAGTTACTCGGATAGGGGGCGCGAAGCTTTCTTT.

The rearrangement links TRBV9 to TRBJ1-1; D unclear. The CDR3 is made up of 13 amino acids. Germline loops: CDR1 SGDLS, CDR2 YYNGEE. V was shortened by 4 bases and J by 6 bases, with 13 bases between the two germline ends. CDR3 amino acids: CASSPSGHAEAFF. CDR3 in DNA: TGTGCCAGCAGCCCTAGCGGTCATGCTGAAGCTTTCTTT.

The V call is TRBV5-1, the J call TRBJ2-7; D possibly matches TRBD1 or TRBD2 (5 bases each). The V gene lost 4 bases and the J gene lost 5 bases, with 16 bases spanning the gap. Looked up from germline, CDR1 is SGHRS and CDR2 is YFSETQ. CDR3 size: 14 residues. CDR3 DNA sequence: TGCGCCAGCAGCCTCCCGCAGGGCGGGCACGAGCAGTACTTC. Translating gives CASSLPQGGHEQYF.

Only a few counts were recorded for this clone. The chain has TRBV9 and TRBJ2-5, with TRBD1 matching over 9 bases. V shed 2 bases and J 5 bases; nucleotides not matched to a gene: 4. Germline CDR1 is SGDLS and CDR2 is YYNGEE. The length of the CDR3 is 14 residues. CDR3 bases: TGTGCCAGCAGCGTCGACAGGGGGGGCGAGACCCAGTACTTC. Its protein is CASSVDRGGETQYF.

The chain carries TRBV5-4 and TRBJ2-7; TRBD2 matches 7 bases. CDR1 and CDR2 from the germline V gene are SGHNT and YYREEE (reference sequence). Trimming cost V 4 bases and J 3 bases; bases outside gene matches: 10. This CDR3 is 15 amino acids long. This chain's CDR3 is CASSRDGTINYEQYF. The CDR3 DNA reads as TGTGCCAGCAGCCGCGACGGGACTATAAACTACGAGCAGTACTTC. The full variable domain, rest sourced from reference TRBV5-4 and TRBJ2-7, is ETGVTQSPTHLIKTRGQQVTLRCSSQSGHNTVSWYQQALGQGPQFIFQYYREEENGRGNFPPRFSGLQFPNYSSELNVNALELDDSALYLCASSRDGTINYEQYFGPGTRLTVT.

V and J are TRBV18 and TRBJ1-2; 9 bases line up with TRBD1. Trimming removed 3 bases from V and 5 bases from J; junction bases left unmatched: 7. The CDR3 loop spans 15 amino acids. From germline, CDR1 is KGHSH and CDR2 LQKENI. The CDR3 nucleotides read TGTGCCAGCTCACCGGGGGACAGGGCTAGATATGGCTACACCTTC. It translates to CASSPGDRARYGYTF.

This chain connects TRBV19 to TRBJ1-6; tentatively, D is TRBD1 (6 bases). CDR1 is LNHDA, CDR2 SQIVND, per germline (reference sequence). Trimming cost V 6 bases and J 3 bases, with 9 bases left between them. The CDR3 spans 14 residues. The CDR3 DNA reads TGTGCCAGTAGGTTGGACAGCTATAATTCACCCCTCCACTTT. It is translated as CASRLDSYNSPLHF. Full variable domain (missing parts from reference TRBV19 and TRBJ1-6): DGGITQSPKYLFRKEGQNVTLSCEQNLNHDAMYWYRQDPGQGLRLIYYSQIVNDFQKGDIAEGYSVSREKKESFPLTVTSAQKNPTAFYLCASRLDSYNSPLHFGNGTRLTVT.

The chain uses TRBV29-1 and TRBJ2-4, with D hard to call. Germline V gives CDR1 SQVTM, CDR2 ANQGSEA. V was trimmed by 7 bases and J by 7 bases, leaving 11 bases between them. CDR3 size: 11 residues. The DNA for the CDR3 is TGCAGCGGGGCCATCCAGAACATTCAGTACTTC. Encoded protein: CSGAIQNIQYF. Full variable domain (missing parts from reference TRBV29-1 and TRBJ2-4): SAVISQKPSRDICQRGTSLTIQCQVDSQVTMMFWYRQQPGQSLTLIATANQGSEATYESGFVIDKFPISRPNLTFSTLTVSNMSPEDSSIYLCSGAIQNIQYFGAGTRLSVL.

This chain joins TRBV9 and TRBJ1-2; D is unclear. This CDR3 spans 13 amino acids. V was cut by 6 bases and J by 3 bases, with 12 bases left in between. Germline CDR1 and CDR2: SGDLS and YYNGEE. The CDR3 bases are TGTGCCAGCACTCTCCACTTCGACTATGGCTACACCTTC. This translates into CASTLHFDYGYTF.

The gene calls are TRBV30 and TRBJ1-2; TRBD1 might be the D (6 bases). V shed 2 bases and J shed 7 bases, with 14 bases lying between them. The CDR3 is made up of 13 amino acids. Germline lookup yields CDR1 GTSNPN and CDR2 SVGIG (reference sequence). CDR3 sequence reads: CAWSTGAWGGYTF. The DNA for the CDR3 is TGTGCCTGGAGTACGGGGGCTTGGGGTGGCTACACCTTC.

The chain recombines TRBV29-1 with TRBJ2-1; 9 bases map to TRBD2. This CDR3 region has 16 residues. Germline trimming cut 3 bases from V and 3 bases from J; bases unmatched to any gene: 9. CDR1 is SQVTM, CDR2 ANQGSEA, per germline. CDR3 in amino acids: CSVDSSGTSSYNEQFF. CDR3 in DNA: TGCAGCGTTGATTCTAGCGGGACCTCCAGCTACAATGAGCAGTTCTTC.

The chain employs TRBV9 and TRBJ2-5; 13 nucleotides line up with TRBD2. CDR1 and CDR2 from the germline V gene are SGDLS and YYNGEE. CDR3 size: 16 residues. J gave up 0 bases and V 4 bases, and 3 bases lay outside the gene matches. The CDR3 loop is CASSFGLAGDQETQYF. For the CDR3, the DNA is TGTGCCAGCAGCTTCGGACTAGCGGGGGACCAAGAGACCCAGTACTTC.

A few counts support this clone. This chain's CDR3 is CASSGQAAYEQYF. The CDR3 nucleotides are TGTGCCAGCAGTGGACAGGCCGCCTACGAGCAGTACTTC. V and J are TRBV6-1 and TRBJ2-7, with TRBD1 as a possible D gene (6 bases). CDR1 is MNHNS, CDR2 SASEGT, per germline. V lost 4 bases and J 2 bases, leaving 9 bases between the germline ends. This CDR3 region has 13 residues.

The chain couples TRBV28 to TRBJ2-7, with D possibly being TRBD2 (5 bases). There are 17 residues in the CDR3. Trimming left V 7 bases short and J 5 bases short, with 27 bases between. Germline lookup yields CDR1 MDHEN and CDR2 SYDVKM. CDR3 sequence reads: CASNVDRQAPLEDEQYF. DNA of the CDR3: TGTGCCAGCAACGTTGACCGCCAGGCCCCATTGGAGGACGAGCAGTACTTC. The full variable domain, with the rest looked up from reference TRBV28 and TRBJ2-7, is DVKVTQSSRYLVKRTGEKVFLECVQDMDHENMFWYRQDPGLGLRLIYFSYDVKMKEKGDIPEGYSVSREKKERFSLILESASTNQTSMYLCASNVDRQAPLEDEQYFGPGTRLTVT.

The CDR3: CSVEGLAGLTDTQYF. In DNA, the CDR3 is TGCAGCGTTGAAGGCCTAGCGGGCCTAACAGATACGCAGTATTTT. The rearrangement uses TRBV29-1 and TRBJ2-3; TRBD2 aligns across 8 bases. Germline CDR1 and CDR2: SQVTM and ANQGSEA. Trimming removed 1 base from V and 3 bases from J; junction bases left unmatched: 6. This CDR3 comprises 15 residues.

The gene calls are TRBV30 and TRBJ1-1; D gene unclear. CDR3 length: 13 residues. The V end lost 0 bases, the J end lost 5 bases, and 10 bases lay between the germline ends. CDR1 and CDR2 (germline): GTSNPN, SVGIG (reference sequence). CDR3 amino acids: CAWSVLEGTEAFF. The CDR3 DNA is TGTGCCTGGAGTGTTTTGGAAGGGACTGAAGCTTTCTTT.

The chain employs TRBV27 and TRBJ2-2, with 9 bases that match TRBD1. The V segment lost 6 bases and the J segment 7 bases; nucleotides outside the gene matches: 9. The germline V gene has CDR1 MNHEY and CDR2 SMNVEV (reference sequence). This CDR3 has 15 amino acids. In DNA, the CDR3 is TGTGCCAGCAGCCGGGACAGGGTTATTAGCGGGGAGCTGTTTTTT. Residues: CASSRDRVISGELFF.

This rearrangement joins TRBV27 to TRBJ1-2; TRBD1 matches 9 bases. CDR1 is MNHEY and CDR2 is SMNVEV in the germline V gene (reference sequence). Trimming at V came to 5 bases and at J to 2 bases, leaving 6 bases not matched to a gene. The CDR3 consists of 15 residues. This CDR3 reads CASSRGQGWNYGYTF. CDR3 in DNA: TGTGCCAGCAGTAGGGGACAGGGTTGGAACTATGGCTACACCTTC.

V and J are TRBV5-1 and TRBJ2-3, with a tentative D call TRBD1 (5 bases). The CDR3 is 14 residues long. Germline-derived CDR1 and CDR2 are SGHRS and YFSETQ. Deletions cut 0 bases from V and 1 base from J, with 6 bases between. The CDR3 here is CASSLEGGTDTQYF. CDR3 bases: TGCGCCAGCAGCTTGGAAGGGGGCACAGATACGCAGTATTTT.

This clone was seen more than once but under ten times. Additional DNA sequences in this sample encode the identical CDR3. CDR3 residues: CASSQRQGNTEAFF. The CDR3 nucleotides read TGTGCCAGCAGCCAACGGCAGGGGAACACTGAAGCTTTCTTT. The chain has TRBV14 and TRBJ1-1; TRBD1 is a possible D gene (5 bases). Trimming took 2 bases from V and 1 from J, leaving 8 bases between them. The CDR3 spans 14 residues. Germline lookup yields CDR1 SGHDN and CDR2 FVKESK.

This clone was seen more than once but under ten times. The chain couples TRBV27 to TRBJ2-7; possible D gene TRBD2, 7 bases. Germline V gives CDR1 MNHEY, CDR2 SMNVEV (reference sequence). This CDR3 has 11 amino acids. Trimming stripped 6 bases from V and 5 bases from J, with 8 bases between. In DNA, the CDR3 is TGTGCCAGCAGCGGGGGGCACGAGCAGTACTTC. Translated: CASSGGHEQYF.

This chain connects TRBV10-3 to TRBJ2-7; D remains ambiguous. V was clipped by 4 bases and J by 1 base, with 8 bases between them. The CDR3 has 13 residues. CDR1 ENHRY and CDR2 SYGVKD come from the germline V gene. This chain's CDR3 is CAISGLGSYEQYF. In nucleotides, the CDR3 is TGTGCCATCAGTGGGCTGGGTTCCTACGAGCAGTACTTC.

V usage is TRBV14 and J usage is TRBJ2-2; D is unclear. The germline V gene encodes CDR1 SGHDN and CDR2 FVKESK. V gave up 1 base and J gave up 1 base, with 4 bases separating them. The CDR3 runs 14 residues. The CDR3 sequence: CASSQVQNTGELFF. In nucleotides, the CDR3 is TGTGCCAGCAGCCAAGTCCAGAACACCGGGGAGCTGTTTTTT.

This clone appeared once. CDR3 nucleotide sequence: TGCGCCAGCAGCTTGAACAGGGAAGTCACTGAAGCTTTCTTT. Protein sequence: CASSLNREVTEAFF. The chain combines TRBV5-1 with TRBJ1-1; the D gene is possibly TRBD1 (6 bases). This CDR3 comprises 14 residues. Trimming stripped 1 base from V and 4 bases from J, with 11 bases between. Germline loops: CDR1 SGHRS, CDR2 YFSETQ.

The V gene is TRBV19, the J gene TRBJ1-3; 8 nucleotides align to TRBD1. With 5 bases clipped from V and 4 bases from J, the junction kept 7 bases outside the gene matches. From germline, CDR1 is LNHDA and CDR2 SQIVND (reference sequence). The CDR3 is 15 residues long. The chain's CDR3 is CASSAGQVAGNTIYF. The CDR3 DNA follows: TGTGCCAGTAGTGCGGGACAGGTCGCAGGAAACACCATATATTTT.